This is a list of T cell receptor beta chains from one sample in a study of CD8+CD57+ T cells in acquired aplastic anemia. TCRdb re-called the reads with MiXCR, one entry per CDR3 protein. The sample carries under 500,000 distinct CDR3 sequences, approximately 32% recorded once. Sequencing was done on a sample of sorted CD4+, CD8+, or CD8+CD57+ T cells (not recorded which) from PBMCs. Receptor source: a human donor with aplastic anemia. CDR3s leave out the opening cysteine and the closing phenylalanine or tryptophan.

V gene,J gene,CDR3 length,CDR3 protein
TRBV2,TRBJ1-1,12,ASRPGDWGTEAF
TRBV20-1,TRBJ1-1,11,SADPQRLTEAF
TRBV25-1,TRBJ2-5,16,ASSARLAGERTRETQY
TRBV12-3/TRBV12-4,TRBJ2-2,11,ASSARRTGELF
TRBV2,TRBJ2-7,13,ASTALAVSSYEQY
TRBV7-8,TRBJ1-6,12,ASSSRTGESPLH
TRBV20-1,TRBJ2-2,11,SASPSGTGELF
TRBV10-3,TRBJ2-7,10,AISEGRGEQC
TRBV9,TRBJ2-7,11,ASSVVWGDEQY
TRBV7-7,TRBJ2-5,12,ASSLPGTEETQY
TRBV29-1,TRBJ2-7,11,SVGQLRGDEQY
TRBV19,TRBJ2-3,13,ASSIDSGSTDTQY
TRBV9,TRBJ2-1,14,ASSVEGIGSYNEQF
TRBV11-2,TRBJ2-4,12,ASSLVEGANIQY
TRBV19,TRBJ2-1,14,ASSPRLAGGNNEQF
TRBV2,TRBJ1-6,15,ASSEGDRGPRGSPLH
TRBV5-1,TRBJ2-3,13,ASSLVGESTDTQY
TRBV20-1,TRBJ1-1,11,SASTPVNTEAF
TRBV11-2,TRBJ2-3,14,ASSLGAGSRTDTQY
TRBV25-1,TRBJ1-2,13,ASSPDRGPFYGHT
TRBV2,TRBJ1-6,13,ASSESREANSPLH
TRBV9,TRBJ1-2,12,ASSDGTPDYGYT
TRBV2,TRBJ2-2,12,ASSAGQGSGELF
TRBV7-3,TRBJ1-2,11,ASSSGRENGYT
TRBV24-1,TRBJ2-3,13,ATSDQGQGTDTQY
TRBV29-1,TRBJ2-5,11,SVEERTGGTQY